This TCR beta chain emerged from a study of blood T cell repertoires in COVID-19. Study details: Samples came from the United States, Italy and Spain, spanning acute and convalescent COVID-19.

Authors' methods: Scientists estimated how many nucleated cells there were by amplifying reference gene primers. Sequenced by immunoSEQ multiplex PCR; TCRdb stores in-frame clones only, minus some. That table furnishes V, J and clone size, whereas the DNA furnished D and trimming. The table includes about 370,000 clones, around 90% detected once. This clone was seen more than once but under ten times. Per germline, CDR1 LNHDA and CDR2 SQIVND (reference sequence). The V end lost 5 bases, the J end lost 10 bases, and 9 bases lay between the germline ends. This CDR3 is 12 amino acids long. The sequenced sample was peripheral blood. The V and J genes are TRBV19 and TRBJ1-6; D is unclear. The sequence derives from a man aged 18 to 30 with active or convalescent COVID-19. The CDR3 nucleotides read TGTGCCAGTAGTCGCGAGAGGTCACCCCTCCACTTT. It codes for CASSRERSPLHF. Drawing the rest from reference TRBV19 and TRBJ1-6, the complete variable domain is DGGITQSPKYLFRKEGQNVTLSCEQNLNHDAMYWYRQDPGQGLRLIYYSQIVNDFQKGDIAEGYSVSREKKESFPLTVTSAQKNPTAFYLCASSRERSPLHFGNGTRLTVT.